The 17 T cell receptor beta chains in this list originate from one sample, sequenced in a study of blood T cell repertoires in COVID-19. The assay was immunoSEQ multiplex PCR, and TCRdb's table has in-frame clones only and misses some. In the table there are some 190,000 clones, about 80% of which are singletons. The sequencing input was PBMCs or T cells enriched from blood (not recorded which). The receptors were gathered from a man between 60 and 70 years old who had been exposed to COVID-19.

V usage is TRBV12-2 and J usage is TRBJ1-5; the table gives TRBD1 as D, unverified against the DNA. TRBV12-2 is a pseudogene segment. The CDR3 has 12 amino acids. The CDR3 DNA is TGTGCAAGTCGCTTAGCGACACAGCCCCAGCATTTT. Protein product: CASRLATQPQHF.

The chain's CDR3 is CASSIGQGGTGEQYF. The DNA of the CDR3 is TGTGCCAGTAGTATAGGGCAGGGCGGGACGGGTGAGCAGTACTTC. The chain couples TRBV19 to TRBJ2-7; weak D call: TRBD2 (6 bases). The CDR3 runs 15 residues. The germline V and J ends were trimmed by 1 base and 7 bases, with 17 bases remaining between them. Germline V lookup: CDR1 LNHDA, CDR2 SQIVND (reference sequence).

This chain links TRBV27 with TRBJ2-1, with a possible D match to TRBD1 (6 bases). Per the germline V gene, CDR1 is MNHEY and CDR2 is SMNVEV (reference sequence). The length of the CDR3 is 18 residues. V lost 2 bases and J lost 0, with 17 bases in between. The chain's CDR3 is CASSLRRRDMSSYNEQFF. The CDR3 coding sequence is TGTGCCAGCAGTTTACGACGACGGGACATGAGCTCCTACAATGAGCAGTTCTTC.

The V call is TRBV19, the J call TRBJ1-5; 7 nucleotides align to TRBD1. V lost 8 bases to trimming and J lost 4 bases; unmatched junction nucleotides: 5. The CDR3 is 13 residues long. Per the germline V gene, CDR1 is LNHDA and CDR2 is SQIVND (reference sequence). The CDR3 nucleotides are TGTGCCAGTGGAGGACAGGTGAATCAGCCCCAGCATTTT. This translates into CASGGQVNQPQHF.

In nucleotides, the CDR3 is TGTGCCAGCAGCGTACAAGCGGGAGGGCCCGGTGAGCAGTTCTTC. Its protein is CASSVQAGGPGEQFF. The chain joins TRBV9 to TRBJ2-1; 10 bases map to TRBD2. From germline, CDR1 is SGDLS and CDR2 YYNGEE. V gave up 1 base and J gave up 9 bases; unmatched junction bases: 7. The CDR3 runs to 15 residues.

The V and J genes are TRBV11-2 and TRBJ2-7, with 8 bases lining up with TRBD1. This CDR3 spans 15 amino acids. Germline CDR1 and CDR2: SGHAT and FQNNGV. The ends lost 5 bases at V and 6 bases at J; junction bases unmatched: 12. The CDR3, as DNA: TGTGCCAGCAGCCTCGACTGGACAGGGTCGCTCGAGCAGTACTTC. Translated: CASSLDWTGSLEQYF.

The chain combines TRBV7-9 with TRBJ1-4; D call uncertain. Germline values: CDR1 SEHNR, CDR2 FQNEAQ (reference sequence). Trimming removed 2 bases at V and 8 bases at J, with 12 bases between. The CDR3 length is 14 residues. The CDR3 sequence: CASSLPLEVEKLFF. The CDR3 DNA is TGTGCCAGCAGCTTACCCCTAGAGGTGGAAAAACTGTTTTTT.

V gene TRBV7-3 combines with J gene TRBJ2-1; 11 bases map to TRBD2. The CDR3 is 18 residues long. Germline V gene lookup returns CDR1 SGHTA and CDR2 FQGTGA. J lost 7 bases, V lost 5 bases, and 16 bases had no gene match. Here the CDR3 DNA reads TGTGCCAGCAGCCCAAGGGGGTCTAGCGGGAGGACGAGTAATGAGCAGTTCTTC. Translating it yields CASSPRGSSGRTSNEQFF.

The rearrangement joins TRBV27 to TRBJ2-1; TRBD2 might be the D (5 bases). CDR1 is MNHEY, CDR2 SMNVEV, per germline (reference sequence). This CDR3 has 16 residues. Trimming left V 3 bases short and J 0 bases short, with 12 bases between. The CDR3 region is CASSLRRVRSYNEQFF. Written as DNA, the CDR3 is TGTGCCAGCAGTTTGAGGCGGGTCCGCTCCTACAATGAGCAGTTCTTC.

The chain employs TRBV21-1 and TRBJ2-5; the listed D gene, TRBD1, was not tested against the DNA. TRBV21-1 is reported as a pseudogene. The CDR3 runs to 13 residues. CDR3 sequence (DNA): TGTGCCCAGGGACAGGCGATGAAGAAGACCCAGTACTTC. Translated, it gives CAQGQAMKKTQYF.

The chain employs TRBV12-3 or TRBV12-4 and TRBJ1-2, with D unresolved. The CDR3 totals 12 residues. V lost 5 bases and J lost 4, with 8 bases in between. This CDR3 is CASSNGIYGYTF. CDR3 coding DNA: TGTGCCAGCAGTAACGGGATCTATGGCTACACCTTC.

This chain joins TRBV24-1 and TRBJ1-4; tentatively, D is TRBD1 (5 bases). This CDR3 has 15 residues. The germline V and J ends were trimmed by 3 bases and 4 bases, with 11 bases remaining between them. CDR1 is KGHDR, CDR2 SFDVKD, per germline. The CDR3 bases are TGTGCCACCAGTGATCGTGACAGCTTTAATGAAAAACTGTTTTTT. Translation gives CATSDRDSFNEKLFF.

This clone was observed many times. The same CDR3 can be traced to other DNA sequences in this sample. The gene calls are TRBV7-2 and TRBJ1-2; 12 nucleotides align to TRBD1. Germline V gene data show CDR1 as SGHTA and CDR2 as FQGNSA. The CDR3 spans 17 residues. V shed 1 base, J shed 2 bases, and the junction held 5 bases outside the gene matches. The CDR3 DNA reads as TGTGCCAGCAGCTTAGTAGGGGGGACAGGGGGCAACTATGGCTACACCTTC. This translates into CASSLVGGTGGNYGYTF.

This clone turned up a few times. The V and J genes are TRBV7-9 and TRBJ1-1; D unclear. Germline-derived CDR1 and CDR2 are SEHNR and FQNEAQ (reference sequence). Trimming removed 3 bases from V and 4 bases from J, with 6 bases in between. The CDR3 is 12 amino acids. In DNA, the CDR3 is TGTGCCAGCAGCTTGCGTAGCACTGAAGCTTTCTTT. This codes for CASSLRSTEAFF.

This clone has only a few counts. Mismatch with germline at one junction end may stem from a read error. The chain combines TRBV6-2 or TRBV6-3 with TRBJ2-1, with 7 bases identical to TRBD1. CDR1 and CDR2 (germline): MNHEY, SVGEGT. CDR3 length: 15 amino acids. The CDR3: CASSHSGTEKSKQFF. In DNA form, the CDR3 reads TGTGCCAGCAGTCACTCCGGGACAGAAAAAAGTAAGCAGTTCTTC.

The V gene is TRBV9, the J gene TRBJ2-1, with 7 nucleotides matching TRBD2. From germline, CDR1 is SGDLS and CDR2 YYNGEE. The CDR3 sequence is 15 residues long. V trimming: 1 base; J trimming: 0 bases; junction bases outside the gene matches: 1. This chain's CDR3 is CASSVSGTSYNEQFF. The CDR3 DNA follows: TGTGCCAGCAGCGTAAGCGGGACCTCCTACAATGAGCAGTTCTTC.

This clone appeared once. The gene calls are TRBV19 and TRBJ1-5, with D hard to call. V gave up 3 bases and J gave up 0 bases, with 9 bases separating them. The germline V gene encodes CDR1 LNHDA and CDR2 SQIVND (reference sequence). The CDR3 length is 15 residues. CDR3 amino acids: CASSIPRPSNQPQHF. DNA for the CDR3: TGTGCCAGTAGTATCCCTCGTCCTAGCAATCAGCCCCAGCATTTT.